Listed below are T cell receptor beta chains from one sample, sequenced in a study of blood T cell repertoires in COVID-19. Assay: immunoSEQ multiplex PCR; the TCRdb copy retains only in-frame clones and omits some. Here the sample spans approximately 270,000 clones, approximately 89% being singletons. Sequencing was done on a sample of PBMCs or T cells enriched from blood (not recorded which). The source of these receptors is a woman aged 60-70 years who had recovered from COVID-19. Both conserved end residues are trimmed from each CDR3.

>TRBV28
ASTHGQGTYGYT
>TRBV3-1/TRBV3-2
ASSQSRGRTSYGYT
>TRBV5-1
ASSRTLAGGNEQF
>TRBV18
ASSPAGPNTEAF
>TRBV11-2
ASSKGLVGNTEAF
>TRBV28
ASSSPGNNSPLH
>TRBV29-1
SLWPGQAYEQY
>TRBV7-3
ASSAGQGAVNTEAF
>TRBV5-1
ASSFSPNEKLF
>TRBV30
AWSVTGGVTDTQY
>TRBV5-1
ASSLAGTEEETQY
>TRBV2
ASRDRTGSGNTIY
>TRBV28
ASRLAGPTYEQY
>TRBV2
ASSDYGLHGSTQY
>TRBV15
ATSTTETLTNYGYT
>TRBV12-3/TRBV12-4
ASIQQGTGELF
>TRBV27
ASSLLSRQSAGELF
>TRBV11-1
ASSGGLTLYNEQF
>TRBV5-1
ASSSGTSPILLQETQY
>TRBV15
ATSRGELGFPDEQF
>TRBV5-1
ASSPGIAGAPETQY
>TRBV5-1
ASRDLAGDDEQF
>TRBV27
ASRTLAGGNTIY
>TRBV7-9
ASSDIGQGGGYT
>TRBV5-4
ASSSGQVETQY
>TRBV27
ASSLSTALYNSPLH
>TRBV24-1
ATSDRRIALANTGELF
>TRBV7-8
ASSTRQTMNTEAF
>TRBV5-1
ASSLLSLQETQY
>TRBV3-1/TRBV3-2
ASSQPGENQPQH
>TRBV7-6
ASSQVAGAGANVLT
>TRBV28
ASRAPGVLDTGELF
>TRBV28
ASESGQGAIYGYT
>TRBV11-2
ASSFQGSNTEAF
>TRBV6-6
ASSPWGDEPVPSTDTQY
>TRBV7-2
ASSLGQGEAF
>TRBV3-1/TRBV3-2
ASSQWRRQGADEQY